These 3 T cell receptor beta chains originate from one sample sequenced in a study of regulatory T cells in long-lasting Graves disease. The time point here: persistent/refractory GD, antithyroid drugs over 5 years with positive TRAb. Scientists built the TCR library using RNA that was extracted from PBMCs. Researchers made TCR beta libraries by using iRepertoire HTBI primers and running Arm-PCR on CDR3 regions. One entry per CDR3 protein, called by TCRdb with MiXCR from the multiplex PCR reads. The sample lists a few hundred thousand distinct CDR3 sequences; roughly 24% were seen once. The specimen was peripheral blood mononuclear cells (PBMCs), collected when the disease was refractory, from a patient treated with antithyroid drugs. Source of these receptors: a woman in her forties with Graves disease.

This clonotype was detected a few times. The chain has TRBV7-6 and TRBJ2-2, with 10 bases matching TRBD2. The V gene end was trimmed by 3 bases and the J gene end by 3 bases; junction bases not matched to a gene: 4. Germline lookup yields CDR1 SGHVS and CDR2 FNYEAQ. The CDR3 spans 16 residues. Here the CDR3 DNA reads TGTGCCAGCAGCTTCATGACTAGCGGGTACACCGGGGAGCTGTTTTTT. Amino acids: CASSFMTSGYTGELFF. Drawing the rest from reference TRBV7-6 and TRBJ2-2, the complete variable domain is GAGVSQSPRYKVTKRGQDVALRCDPISGHVSLYWYRQALGQGPEFLTYFNYEAQQDKSGLPNDRFSAERPEGSISTLTIQRTEQRDSAMYRCASSFMTSGYTGELFFGEGSRLTVL.

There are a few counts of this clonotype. This CDR3 reads CAWSVGVQIQETQYF. The DNA for the CDR3 is TGTGCCTGGAGTGTAGGGGTGCAGATCCAAGAGACCCAGTACTTC. The V gene is TRBV30, the J gene TRBJ2-5; perhaps TRBD1 as D (5 bases). This CDR3 is built from 15 residues. In germline, CDR1 is GTSNPN, CDR2 SVGIG (reference sequence). V was pared by 0 bases and J by 1 base, with 12 bases between.

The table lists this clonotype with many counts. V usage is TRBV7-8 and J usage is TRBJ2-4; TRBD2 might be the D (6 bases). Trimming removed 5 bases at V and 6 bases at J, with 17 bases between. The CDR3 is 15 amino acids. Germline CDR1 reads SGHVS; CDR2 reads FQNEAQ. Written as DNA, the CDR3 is TGTGCCAGCAGCCTTAGCGGCATTGATCCAAACATTCAGTACTTC. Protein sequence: CASSLSGIDPNIQYF.